Presented here are 19 T cell receptor beta chains from one specimen sequenced in a study of long-term antiretroviral therapy in people with HIV. Assay version v3.0 of immunoSEQ was used, and it was run at survey level. TCRdb keeps only in-frame clones here, not all; method: immunoSEQ multiplex PCR. Of about 32,000 clones listed, almost 85% are singletons. Source: unsorted PBMCs, taken approximately 3.3 years after starting antiretroviral therapy. The receptors stem from a man between 18 and 29 years old with HIV.

The V and J genes are TRBV6-6 and TRBJ2-7; perhaps TRBD1 as D (6 bases). CDR3 length: 15 amino acids. Trimming shortened V by 4 bases and J by 4 bases, and 17 bases separated the two germline ends. Looked up from germline, CDR1 is MNHNY and CDR2 is SVGAGI (reference sequence). In DNA, the CDR3 is TGTGCCAGCAGTTCGAACAGGGACGGGCGATACGAGCAGTACTTC. Protein sequence: CASSSNRDGRYEQYF.

The chain employs TRBV11-2 and TRBJ2-3; TRBD1 agrees at 8 bases. The V gene's germline CDR1 is SGHAT and CDR2 FQNNGV. The CDR3 contains 16 residues. V lost 8 bases and J lost 0; bases outside the gene matches: 10. CDR3 in DNA: TGTGCCAGCTCTCAGGGGGCACTCCCTAGCACAGATACGCAGTATTTT. Its protein product is CASSQGALPSTDTQYF.

This chain uses TRBV27 with TRBJ2-7, with D unclear. This CDR3 spans 12 amino acids. Germline V gives CDR1 MNHEY, CDR2 SMNVEV (reference sequence). V was shortened by 8 bases and J by 2 bases, with 10 bases between the two germline ends. In DNA form, the CDR3 reads TGTGCCAGCCGTGGCCACCCCTACGAGCAGTACTTC. Translating it yields CASRGHPYEQYF.

Comments on this clone: Other DNA sequences within the sample encode an identical CDR3. This chain uses TRBV11-2 with TRBJ2-7; 8 nucleotides line up with TRBD1. The CDR3 spans 15 residues. CDR1 and CDR2 from the germline V gene are SGHAT and FQNNGV. The V segment lost 1 base and the J segment 3 bases; nucleotides outside the gene matches: 5. The CDR3 is CASSLAGTGVYEQYF. CDR3 in DNA: TGTGCCAGCAGCTTAGCGGGGACAGGTGTCTACGAGCAGTACTTC.

The CDR3 is CASSFYTSAGEGDTQYF. CDR3 nucleotide sequence: TGCGCCAGCAGTTTTTATACTTCAGCGGGAGAAGGAGATACGCAGTATTTT. The rearrangement joins TRBV5-1 to TRBJ2-3; 8 nucleotides line up with TRBD2. The germline V gene has CDR1 SGHRS and CDR2 YFSETQ. V was pared by 5 bases and J by 5 bases, with 16 bases of the junction left unmatched. The CDR3 has 17 residues. The entire variable domain, with the rest obtained from reference TRBV5-1 and TRBJ2-3, is as follows: KAGVTQTPRYLIKTRGQQVTLSCSPISGHRSVSWYQQTPGQGLQFLFEYFSETQRNKGNFPGRFSGRQFSNSRSEMNVSTLELGDSALYLCASSFYTSAGEGDTQYFGPGTRLTVL.

J is TRBJ1-1 and V is TRBV6-5; 7 nucleotides match TRBD1. After removal of 4 bases from V and 5 bases from J, the junction contained 7 bases not matched to a gene. The CDR3 is 14 amino acids. CDR1 is MNHEY and CDR2 is SVGAGI in the germline V gene. CDR3 residues: CASSSTGYGTEAFF. CDR3 nucleotides: TGTGCCAGCAGTTCGACAGGGTATGGGACTGAAGCTTTCTTT.

This chain connects TRBV28 to TRBJ2-7, with 7 bases that match TRBD1. The CDR3 length is 15 residues. After removal of 5 bases from V and 2 bases from J, the junction contained 9 bases not matched to a gene. Per the germline V gene, CDR1 is MDHEN and CDR2 is SYDVKM. In DNA form, the CDR3 reads TGTGCCAGCAGTCCGTTGTTACAGGGGACCTACGAGCAGTACTTC. It specifies CASSPLLQGTYEQYF.

The chain employs TRBV7-8 and TRBJ1-5, with D perhaps matching TRBD1 (5 bases). Germline assignment: CDR1 SGHVS and CDR2 FQNEAQ. This CDR3 region has 14 residues. Trimming left V 0 bases short and J 10 bases short, with 13 bases between. DNA for the CDR3: TGTGCCAGCAGCTTAGCAACAGGCGGCGATCCCCAGCATTTT. It yields the protein CASSLATGGDPQHF. The whole variable domain, remainder taken from reference TRBV7-8 and TRBJ1-5, is GAGVSQSPRYKVAKRGQDVALRCDPISGHVSLFWYQQALGQGPEFLTYFQNEAQLDKSGLPSDRFFAERPEGSVSTLKIQRTQQEDSAVYLCASSLATGGDPQHFGDGTRLSIL.

This rearrangement joins TRBV18 to TRBJ2-1, with TRBD1 matching over 7 bases. This CDR3 comprises 16 residues. Germline V gene data show CDR1 as KGHSH and CDR2 as LQKENI. V was pared by 6 bases and J by 5 bases, with 13 bases of the junction left unmatched. The chain's CDR3 is CASSPFPGQLDNEQFF. In DNA, the CDR3 is TGTGCCAGCTCGCCCTTTCCGGGACAGCTGGACAATGAGCAGTTCTTC.

The chain combines TRBV5-1 with TRBJ1-1; 10 positions match TRBD1. Germline V gene sequence: CDR1 SGHRS, CDR2 YFSETQ. This CDR3 region has 14 residues. V gave up 2 bases and J gave up 7 bases; unmatched junction bases: 5. CDR3 DNA sequence: TGCGCCAGCAGCTTTAGAGGGACAGGGGTTGAAGCTTTCTTT. Translation gives CASSFRGTGVEAFF.

The chain uses TRBV5-3 and TRBJ2-1, with a weak D call TRBD2 (5 bases). TRBV5-3 is annotated as an ORF whose role is uncertain. The CDR3 extends over 17 amino acids. Trimming removed 4 bases at V and 8 bases at J, with 25 bases between. In nucleotides, the CDR3 is TGTGCCAGAAGCCCGCCGGTCGACTATTTTTTCGACGATGAGCAGTTCTTC. This translates into CARSPPVDYFFDDEQFF.

The V call is TRBV7-6, the J call TRBJ2-5; unclear D gene. Germline CDR1 SGHVS, CDR2 FNYEAQ. V was shortened by 1 base and J by 1 base, with 7 bases between the two germline ends. This CDR3 contains 14 residues. The CDR3 DNA sequence: TGTGCCAGCAGCTTAGGTGGGATCCAAGAGACCCAGTACTTC. Translating gives CASSLGGIQETQYF.

The genes are TRBV19 and TRBJ1-1; tentatively, D is TRBD1 (5 bases). The ends were cut back, 3 bases at V and 5 bases at J, with 19 bases in the middle. CDR1 and CDR2 from the germline V gene are LNHDA and SQIVND (reference sequence). The CDR3 length is 16 residues. The CDR3 region is CASSIPKEYRRTEAFF. The CDR3 DNA follows: TGTGCCAGTAGTATTCCCAAAGAATACAGGAGAACTGAAGCTTTCTTT.

This CDR3 reads CASSKGHTYEQYF. The CDR3 DNA sequence: TGCGCCAGCTCCAAGGGACACACCTACGAGCAGTACTTC. The genes are TRBV5-1 and TRBJ2-7; a weak D match, TRBD1 (6 bases). The CDR3 extends over 13 amino acids. V was trimmed by 7 bases and J by 2 bases, leaving 13 bases between them. Germline V gene sequence: CDR1 SGHRS, CDR2 YFSETQ.

The CDR3 spells CASSRTGLEETQYF. CDR3 DNA sequence: TGTGCCAGCAGCCGGACAGGCCTGGAGGAGACCCAGTACTTC. The chain joins TRBV11-2 to TRBJ2-5; TRBD1 aligns across 7 bases. This CDR3 region has 14 residues. The V gene's germline CDR1 is SGHAT and CDR2 FQNNGV. V shed 5 bases and J 5 bases; nucleotides not matched to a gene: 8.

The V gene is TRBV29-1, the J gene TRBJ1-2; 7 nucleotides align to TRBD1. Germline lookup yields CDR1 SQVTM and CDR2 ANQGSEA. There are 14 residues in the CDR3. Trimming removed 3 bases from V and 1 base from J; junction bases left unmatched: 5. CDR3 sequence reads: CSVEGTVDNYGYTF. The CDR3 DNA reads TGCAGCGTTGAGGGGACAGTGGATAACTATGGCTACACCTTC. The full variable domain, rest sourced from reference TRBV29-1 and TRBJ1-2, is SAVISQKPSRDICQRGTSLTIQCQVDSQVTMMFWYRQQPGQSLTLIATANQGSEATYESGFVIDKFPISRPNLTFSTLTVSNMSPEDSSIYLCSVEGTVDNYGYTFGSGTRLTVV.

This clone was counted a few times. The V call is TRBV5-1, the J call TRBJ2-7; 11 bases fit TRBD1. The CDR3 sequence is 15 residues long. Germline V gene sequence: CDR1 SGHRS, CDR2 YFSETQ. V was pared by 5 bases and J by 10 bases, with 14 bases of the junction left unmatched. Here the CDR3 reads CASSGTSGTGGGQYF. As DNA, the CDR3 is TGCGCCAGCAGTGGGACCTCCGGGACAGGGGGGGGACAGTACTTC.

The chain carries TRBV2 and TRBJ2-2; D is unclear. Per germline, CDR1 SNHLY and CDR2 FYNNEI. V was trimmed by 5 bases and J by 5 bases, leaving 18 bases between them. There are 16 residues in the CDR3. The CDR3 DNA follows: TGTGCCAGCAGTTCGGACCTTCGAAGGCCGACCGGGGAGCTGTTTTTT. It yields the protein CASSSDLRRPTGELFF. Filled out from reference TRBV2 and TRBJ2-2, the complete variable domain reads EPEVTQTPSHQVTQMGQEVILRCVPISNHLYFYWYRQILGQKVEFLVSFYNNEISEKSEIFDDQFSVERPDGSNFTLKIRSTKLEDSAMYFCASSSDLRRPTGELFFGEGSRLTVL.

The rearrangement uses TRBV5-1 and TRBJ1-3, with D unclear. Deletions cut 4 bases from V and 0 bases from J, with 5 bases between. The germline V gene has CDR1 SGHRS and CDR2 YFSETQ. The CDR3 spans 13 residues. The CDR3 spells CASSVLSGNTIYF. The DNA for the CDR3 is TGCGCCAGCAGCGTACTCTCTGGAAACACCATATATTTT.